This paragraph reports one T cell receptor beta chain. Sequencing templates came from extracted RNA that was reverse transcribed into cDNA. Sequencing was performed with immunoSEQ multiplex PCR; in TCRdb, only in-frame clones are kept and a portion is missing. Here the sample spans 150,000 to 200,000 clones, approximately 65% being singletons. The data stem from a study of CD8+ T cells in alopecia areata. V gave up 3 bases and J gave up 0 bases, with 9 bases separating them. There are 15 residues in the CDR3. Germline V gives CDR1 SGHAT, CDR2 FQNNGV. This chain joins TRBV11-2 and TRBJ2-1, with no clear D. The clonotype originates from a human donor with alopecia areata. Sequenced here: CD8+ T cells sorted from blood, sampled at week 0. CDR3 DNA: TGTGCCAGCAGCTTCGGACGGTACTCCTACAATGAGCAGTTCTTC. Translated, it gives CASSFGRYSYNEQFF.